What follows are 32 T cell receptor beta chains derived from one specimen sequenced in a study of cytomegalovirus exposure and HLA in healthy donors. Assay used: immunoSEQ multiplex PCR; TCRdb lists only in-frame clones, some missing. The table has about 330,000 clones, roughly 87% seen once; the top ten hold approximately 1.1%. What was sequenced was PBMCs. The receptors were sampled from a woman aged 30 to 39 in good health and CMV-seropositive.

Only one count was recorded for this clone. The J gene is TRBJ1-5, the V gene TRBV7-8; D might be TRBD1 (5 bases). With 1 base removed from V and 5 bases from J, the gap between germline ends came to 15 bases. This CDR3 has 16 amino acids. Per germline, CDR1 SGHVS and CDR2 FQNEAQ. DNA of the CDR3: TGTGCCAGCAGCTTAGGGGGCGGGGTCGGGGATCAGCCCCAGCATTTT. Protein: CASSLGGGVGDQPQHF.

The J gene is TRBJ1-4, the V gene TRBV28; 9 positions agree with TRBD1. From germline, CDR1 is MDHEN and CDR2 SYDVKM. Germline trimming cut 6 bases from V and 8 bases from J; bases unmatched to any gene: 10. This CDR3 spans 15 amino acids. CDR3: CASSQIGTGREKLFF. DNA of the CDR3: TGTGCCAGCAGCCAAATTGGGACAGGGAGAGAAAAACTGTTTTTT. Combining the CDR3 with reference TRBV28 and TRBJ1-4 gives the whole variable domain DVKVTQSSRYLVKRTGEKVFLECVQDMDHENMFWYRQDPGLGLRLIYFSYDVKMKEKGDIPEGYSVSREKKERFSLILESASTNQTSMYLCASSQIGTGREKLFFGSGTQLSVL.

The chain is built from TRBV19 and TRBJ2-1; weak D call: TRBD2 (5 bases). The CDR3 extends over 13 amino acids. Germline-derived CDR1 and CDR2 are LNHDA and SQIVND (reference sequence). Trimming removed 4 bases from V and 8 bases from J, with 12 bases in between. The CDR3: CASSTTRNDEQFF. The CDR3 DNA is TGTGCCAGTAGTACAACTAGGAACGATGAGCAGTTCTTC.

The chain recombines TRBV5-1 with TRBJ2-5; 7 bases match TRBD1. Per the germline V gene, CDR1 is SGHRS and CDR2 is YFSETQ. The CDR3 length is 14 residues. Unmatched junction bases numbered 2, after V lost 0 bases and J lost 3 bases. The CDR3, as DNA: TGCGCCAGCAGCTTGGGAACAGGGGAAGAGACCCAGTACTTC. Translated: CASSLGTGEETQYF.

Here the CDR3 reads CASSLAAGLLTETQYF. The CDR3, as DNA: TGTGCCAGCAGCTTAGCCGCGGGACTCCTAACGGAGACCCAGTACTTC. The rearrangement joins TRBV13 to TRBJ2-5; a weak D match, TRBD2 (6 bases). CDR1 is PRHDT and CDR2 is FYEKMQ in the germline V gene (reference sequence). CDR3 length: 16 residues. Deletions cut 1 base from V and 5 bases from J, with 17 bases between.

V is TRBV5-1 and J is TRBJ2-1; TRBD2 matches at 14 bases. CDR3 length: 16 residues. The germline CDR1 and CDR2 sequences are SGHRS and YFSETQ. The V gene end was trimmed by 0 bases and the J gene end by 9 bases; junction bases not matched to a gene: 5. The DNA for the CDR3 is TGCGCCAGCAGCTTGGGCGGGACTAGCGGGGGCGGTGAGCAGTTCTTC. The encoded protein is CASSLGGTSGGGEQFF.

For the CDR3, the DNA is TGTGCCTGGAGTCACCGATCTGGAAACACCATATATTTT. Residues: CAWSHRSGNTIYF. The chain has TRBV30 and TRBJ1-3; D unresolved. The CDR3 runs 13 residues. The V end was cut by 2 bases, the J end by 1 base, with 6 bases between. Germline V lookup: CDR1 GTSNPN, CDR2 SVGIG (reference sequence).

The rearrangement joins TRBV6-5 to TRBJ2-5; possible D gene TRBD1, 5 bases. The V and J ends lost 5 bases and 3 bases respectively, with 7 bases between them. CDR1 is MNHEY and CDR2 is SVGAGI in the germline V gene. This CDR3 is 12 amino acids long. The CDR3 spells CASSTREETQYF. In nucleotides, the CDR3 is TGTGCCAGCAGTACCAGGGAAGAGACCCAGTACTTC.

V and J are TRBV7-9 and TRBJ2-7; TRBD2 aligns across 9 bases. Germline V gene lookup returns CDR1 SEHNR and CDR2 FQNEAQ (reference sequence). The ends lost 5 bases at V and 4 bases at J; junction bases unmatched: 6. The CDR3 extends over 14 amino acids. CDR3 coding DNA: TGTGCCAGCAGCGAGACTAGCGGCGCTTACGAGCAGTACTTC. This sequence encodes CASSETSGAYEQYF.

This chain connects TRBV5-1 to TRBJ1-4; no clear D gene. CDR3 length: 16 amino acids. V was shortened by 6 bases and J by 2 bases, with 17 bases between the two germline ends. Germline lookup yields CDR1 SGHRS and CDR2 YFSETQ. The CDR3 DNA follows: TGCGCCAGCAAATCCGGGTCTGGGTGGACTAATGAAAAACTGTTTTTT. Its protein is CASKSGSGWTNEKLFF.

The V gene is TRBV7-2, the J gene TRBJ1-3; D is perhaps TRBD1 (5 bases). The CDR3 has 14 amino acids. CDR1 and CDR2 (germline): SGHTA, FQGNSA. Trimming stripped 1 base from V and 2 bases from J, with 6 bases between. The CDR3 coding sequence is TGTGCCAGCAGCTTAGGCAGGGCTGGAAACACCATATATTTT. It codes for CASSLGRAGNTIYF.

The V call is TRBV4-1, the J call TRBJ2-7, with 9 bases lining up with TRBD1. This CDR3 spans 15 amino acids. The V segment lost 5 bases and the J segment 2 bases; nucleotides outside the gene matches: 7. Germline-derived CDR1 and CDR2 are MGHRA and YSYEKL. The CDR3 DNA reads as TGCGCCAGCAGCGAAGCCCGGGACAGGGCCTACGAGCAGTACTTC. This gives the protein CASSEARDRAYEQYF.

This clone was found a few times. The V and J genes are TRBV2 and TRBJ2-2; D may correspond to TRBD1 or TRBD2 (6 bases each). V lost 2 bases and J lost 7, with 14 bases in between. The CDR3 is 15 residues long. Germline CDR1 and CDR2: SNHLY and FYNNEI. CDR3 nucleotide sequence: TGTGCCAGCAGTGAAAGGGGGGCGCAACTCGGGGAGCTGTTTTTT. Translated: CASSERGAQLGELFF.

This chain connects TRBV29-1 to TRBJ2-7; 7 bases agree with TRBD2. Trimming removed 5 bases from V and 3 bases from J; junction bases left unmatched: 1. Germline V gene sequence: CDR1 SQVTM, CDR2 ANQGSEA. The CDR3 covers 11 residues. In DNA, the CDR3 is TGCAGCGTTTGGGGGGGCTACGAGCAGTACTTC. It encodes CSVWGGYEQYF.

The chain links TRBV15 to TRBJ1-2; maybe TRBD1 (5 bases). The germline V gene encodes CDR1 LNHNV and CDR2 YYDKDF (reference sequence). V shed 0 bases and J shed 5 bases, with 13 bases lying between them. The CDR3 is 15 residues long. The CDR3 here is CATSRETRAGYGYTF. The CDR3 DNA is TGTGCCACCAGCAGAGAGACCAGGGCAGGGTATGGCTACACCTTC.

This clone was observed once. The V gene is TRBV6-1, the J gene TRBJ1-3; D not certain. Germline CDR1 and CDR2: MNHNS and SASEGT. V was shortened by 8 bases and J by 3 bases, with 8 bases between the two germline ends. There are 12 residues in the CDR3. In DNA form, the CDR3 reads TGTGCCAGCGTTCCCGGTGGAAACACCATATATTTT. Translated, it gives CASVPGGNTIYF.

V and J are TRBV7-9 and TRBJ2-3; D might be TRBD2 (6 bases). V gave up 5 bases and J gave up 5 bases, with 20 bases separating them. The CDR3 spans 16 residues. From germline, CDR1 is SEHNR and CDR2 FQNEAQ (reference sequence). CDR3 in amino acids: CASSTPAGNQVDTQYF. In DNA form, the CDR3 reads TGTGCCAGCAGCACCCCTGCGGGGAACCAGGTAGATACGCAGTATTTT. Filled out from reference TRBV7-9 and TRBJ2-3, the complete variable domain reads DTGVSQNPRHKITKRGQNVTFRCDPISEHNRLYWYRQTLGQGPEFLTYFQNEAQLEKSRLLSDRFSAERPKGSFSTLEIQRTEQGDSAMYLCASSTPAGNQVDTQYFGPGTRLTVL.

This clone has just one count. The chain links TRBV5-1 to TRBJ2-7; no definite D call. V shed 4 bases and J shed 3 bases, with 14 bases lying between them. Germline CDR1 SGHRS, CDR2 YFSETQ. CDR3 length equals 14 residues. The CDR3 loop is CASSPRAASYEQYF. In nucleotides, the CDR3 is TGCGCCAGCAGCCCTCGGGCGGCGAGCTACGAGCAGTACTTC.

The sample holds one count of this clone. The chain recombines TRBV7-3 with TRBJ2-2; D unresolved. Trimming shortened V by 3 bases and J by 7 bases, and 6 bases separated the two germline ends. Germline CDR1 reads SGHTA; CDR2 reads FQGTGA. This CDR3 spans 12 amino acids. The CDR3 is CASSLPSGELFF. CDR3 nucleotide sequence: TGTGCCAGCAGCTTGCCGAGCGGGGAGCTGTTTTTT.

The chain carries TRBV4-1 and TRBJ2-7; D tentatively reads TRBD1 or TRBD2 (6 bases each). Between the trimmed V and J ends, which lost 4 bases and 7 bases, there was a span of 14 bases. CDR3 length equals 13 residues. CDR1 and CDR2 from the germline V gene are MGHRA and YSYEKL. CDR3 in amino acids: CASSLGGAGEQYF. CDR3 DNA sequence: TGCGCCAGCAGCCTAGGGGGAGCGGGTGAGCAGTACTTC.

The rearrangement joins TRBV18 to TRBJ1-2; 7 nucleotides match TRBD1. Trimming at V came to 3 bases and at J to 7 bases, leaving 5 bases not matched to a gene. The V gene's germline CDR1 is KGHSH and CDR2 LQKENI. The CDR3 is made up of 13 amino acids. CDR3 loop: CASSPDRVSGYTF. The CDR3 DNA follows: TGTGCCAGCTCACCTGACAGGGTATCTGGCTACACCTTC.

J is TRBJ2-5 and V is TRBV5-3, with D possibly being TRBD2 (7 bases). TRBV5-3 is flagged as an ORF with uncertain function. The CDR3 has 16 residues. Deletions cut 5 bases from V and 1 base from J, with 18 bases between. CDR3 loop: CARRPRWGGRQETQYF. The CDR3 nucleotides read TGTGCCAGAAGACCTAGATGGGGGGGGCGCCAAGAGACCCAGTACTTC.

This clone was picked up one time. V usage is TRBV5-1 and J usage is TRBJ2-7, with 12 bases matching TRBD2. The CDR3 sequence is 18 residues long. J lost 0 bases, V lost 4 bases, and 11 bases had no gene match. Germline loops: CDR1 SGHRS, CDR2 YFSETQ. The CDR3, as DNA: TGCGCCAGCAGCGCGACCGGGACTAGCGGGCGAGACTCCTACGAGCAGTACTTC. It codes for CASSATGTSGRDSYEQYF.

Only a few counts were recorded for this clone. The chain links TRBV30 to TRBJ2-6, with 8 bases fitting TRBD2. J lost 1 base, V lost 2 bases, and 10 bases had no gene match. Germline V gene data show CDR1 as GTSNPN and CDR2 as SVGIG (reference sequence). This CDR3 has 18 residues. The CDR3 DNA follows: TGTGCCTGGAGTCAAAATAGCGGGGCGACGTCTGGGGCCAACGTCCTGACTTTC. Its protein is CAWSQNSGATSGANVLTF.

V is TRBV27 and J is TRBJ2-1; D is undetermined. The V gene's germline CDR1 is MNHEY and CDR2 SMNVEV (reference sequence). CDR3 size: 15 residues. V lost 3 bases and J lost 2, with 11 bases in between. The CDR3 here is CASSFFNVAYNEQFF. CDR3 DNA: TGTGCCAGCAGTTTCTTCAACGTCGCCTACAATGAGCAGTTCTTC.

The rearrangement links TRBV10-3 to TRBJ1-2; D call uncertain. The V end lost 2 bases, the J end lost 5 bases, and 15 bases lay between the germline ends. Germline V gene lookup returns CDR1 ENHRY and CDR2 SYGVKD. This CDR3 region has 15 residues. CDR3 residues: CAISEPLAVNYGYTF. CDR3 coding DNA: TGTGCCATCAGTGAGCCGCTCGCGGTGAATTATGGCTACACCTTC.

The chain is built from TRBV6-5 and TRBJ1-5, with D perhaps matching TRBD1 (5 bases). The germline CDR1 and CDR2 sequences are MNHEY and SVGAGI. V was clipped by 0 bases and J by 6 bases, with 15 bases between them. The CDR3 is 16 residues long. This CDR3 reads CASSYSSLAGGQPQHF. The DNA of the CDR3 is TGTGCCAGCAGTTACTCGAGCCTCGCCGGGGGTCAGCCCCAGCATTTT.

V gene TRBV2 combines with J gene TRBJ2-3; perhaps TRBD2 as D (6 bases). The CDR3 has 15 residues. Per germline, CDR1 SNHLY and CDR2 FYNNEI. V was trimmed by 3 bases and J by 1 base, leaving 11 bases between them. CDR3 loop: CASSDGEVGTDTQYF. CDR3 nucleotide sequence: TGTGCCAGCAGTGATGGGGAGGTCGGCACAGATACGCAGTATTTT.

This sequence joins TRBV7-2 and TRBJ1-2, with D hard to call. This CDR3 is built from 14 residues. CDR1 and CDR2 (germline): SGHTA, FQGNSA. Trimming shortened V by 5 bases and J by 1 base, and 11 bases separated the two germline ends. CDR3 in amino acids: CASSTYQVNYGYTF. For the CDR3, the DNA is TGTGCCAGCAGCACTTACCAAGTTAACTATGGCTACACCTTC. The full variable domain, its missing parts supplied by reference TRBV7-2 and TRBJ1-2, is GAGVSQSPSNKVTEKGKDVELRCDPISGHTALYWYRQSLGQGLEFLIYFQGNSAPDKSGLPSDRFSAERTGGSVSTLTIQRTQQEDSAVYLCASSTYQVNYGYTFGSGTRLTVV.

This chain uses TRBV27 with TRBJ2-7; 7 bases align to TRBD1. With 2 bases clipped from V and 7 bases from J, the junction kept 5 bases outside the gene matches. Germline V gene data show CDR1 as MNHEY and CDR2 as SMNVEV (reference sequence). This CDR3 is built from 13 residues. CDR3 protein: CASSLGDRREQYF. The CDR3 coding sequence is TGTGCCAGCAGTTTAGGGGACAGAAGGGAGCAGTACTTC.

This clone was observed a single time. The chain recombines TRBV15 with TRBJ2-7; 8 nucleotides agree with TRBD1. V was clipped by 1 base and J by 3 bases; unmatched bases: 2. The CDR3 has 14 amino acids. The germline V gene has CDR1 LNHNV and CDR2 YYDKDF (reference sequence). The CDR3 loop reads CATSRVDRDYEQYF. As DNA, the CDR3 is TGTGCCACCAGCAGAGTGGACAGGGACTACGAGCAGTACTTC.

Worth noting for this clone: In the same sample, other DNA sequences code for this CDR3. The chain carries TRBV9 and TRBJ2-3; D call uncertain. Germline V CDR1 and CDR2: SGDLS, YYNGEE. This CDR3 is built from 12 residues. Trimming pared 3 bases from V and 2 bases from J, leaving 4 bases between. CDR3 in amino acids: CASSANTDTQYF. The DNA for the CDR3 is TGTGCCAGCAGCGCCAACACAGATACGCAGTATTTT.